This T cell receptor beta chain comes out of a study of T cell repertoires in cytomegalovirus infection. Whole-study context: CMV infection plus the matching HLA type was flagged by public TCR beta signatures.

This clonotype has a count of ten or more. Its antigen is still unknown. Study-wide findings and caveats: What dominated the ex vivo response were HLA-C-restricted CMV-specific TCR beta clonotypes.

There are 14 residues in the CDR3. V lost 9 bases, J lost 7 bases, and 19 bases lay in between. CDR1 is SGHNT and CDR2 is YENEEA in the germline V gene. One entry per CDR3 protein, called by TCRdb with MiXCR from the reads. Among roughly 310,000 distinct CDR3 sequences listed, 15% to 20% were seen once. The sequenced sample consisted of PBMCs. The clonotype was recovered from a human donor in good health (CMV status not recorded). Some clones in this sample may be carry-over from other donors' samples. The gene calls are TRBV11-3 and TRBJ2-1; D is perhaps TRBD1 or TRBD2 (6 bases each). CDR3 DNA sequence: TGTGCCAGACTAACTAGGGGGGAAAGGAATGAGCAGTTCTTC. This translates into CARLTRGERNEQFF.